This T cell receptor (beta chain) comes out of a study of T cell responses to AZD1222 COVID-19 vaccine. Repertoires were generated with immunoSEQ multiplex PCR, while TCRdb's copy carries only in-frame clones and drops some. The sample gives more than 110,000 clones, more than 85% of which show up once; more than 3% is in the top ten. The sequence was collected from an adult in good health. The sample was peripheral blood, taken on day 0 of AZD1222 vaccination.

The CDR3 DNA reads TGTGCCAGTATTGCGGCCGGCGCGATCGGTCAGCCCCAGCATTTT. Protein: CASIAAGAIGQPQHF. The genes are TRBV19 and TRBJ1-5, with D uncertain. V was cut by 7 bases and J by 6 bases, with 19 bases left in between. The CDR3 runs 15 residues. CDR1 and CDR2 from the germline V gene are LNHDA and SQIVND (reference sequence). The variable domain in full, completed from reference TRBV19 and TRBJ1-5, reads DGGITQSPKYLFRKEGQNVTLSCEQNLNHDAMYWYRQDPGQGLRLIYYSQIVNDFQKGDIAEGYSVSREKKESFPLTVTSAQKNPTAFYLCASIAAGAIGQPQHFGDGTRLSIL.